The entry below describes one TCR beta chain. Trimming removed 1 base at V and 5 bases at J, with 6 bases between. This CDR3 region has 13 residues. The germline V gene encodes CDR1 SGHTS and CDR2 YDEGEE. These data are taken from a study of T cell repertoires in ileal Crohn's disease. The protocol was immunoSEQ multiplex PCR, while the TCRdb copy is restricted to in-frame clones and leaves out a portion. This sample yields 2,000 to 2,500 clones, of which about 96% are seen a single time; 1.2% belongs to the top ten. This sequence originates from an adult with Crohn's disease. Source material: ileal tissue. This chain joins TRBV5-8 and TRBJ1-4; D is undetermined. The CDR3: CASSLSRNEKLFF. The DNA of the CDR3 is TGTGCCAGCAGCTTGTCCCGGAATGAAAAACTGTTTTTT.